The clone carrying this TCR beta chain came up a few times. Its antigen is currently unknown. This record comes from a study of T-cell reconstitution after alpha-beta-depleted transplantation in children. V lost 2 bases and J 0 bases, leaving 13 bases between the germline ends. The CDR3 length is 16 residues. CDR1 is SGHTA, CDR2 FQGNSA, per germline. A library of TCRbeta sequences, prepared with unique molecular identifiers, was generated. MiXCR, run by TCRdb on the PCR reads, gives a single entry per CDR3 protein. The repertoire holds around 500,000 distinct CDR3 sequences, with about 23% as singletons. Study results and caveats: Some patients owed their high day-60 TCRbeta diversity to surviving recipient T cells and thymic progenitors. Several hundred graft clones that had expanded were reportedly the source of alpha-beta T cells about two months after transplant. Newly produced T cells mostly accounted for T-cell counts and diversity one year post-transplant.

The receptor was isolated from a boy under two years old who had a stem cell transplant for acute myeloid leukemia, so the T cells may come from the graft donor. The chain recombines TRBV7-2 with TRBJ1-1; D is perhaps TRBD1 (5 bases). This specimen consisted of PBMCs, mostly from graft donor cells, obtained 360 days after TCRalphabeta/CD19-depleted stem cell transplant. CDR3 coding DNA: TGTGCCAGCAGCTTAAGACAGATTAGGATGAACACTGAAGCTTTCTTT. Its protein product is CASSLRQIRMNTEAFF.